These 7 T cell receptor beta chains were sequenced from one sample in a study of cytomegalovirus exposure and HLA in healthy donors. The PCR was carried out with 60 Vbeta primers and 13 Jbeta primers. Here immunoSEQ multiplex PCR was the method, and the copy in TCRdb shows in-frame clones only, minus some. This sample has roughly 140,000 clones, with 50% to 75% found just once. The sequenced material came from PBMCs. Receptors originate from a woman aged 55-69 years in good health and CMV-seropositive.

This chain links TRBV5-4 with TRBJ1-1, with 9 bases identical to TRBD1. CDR3 length equals 17 residues. V lost 6 bases and J lost 3; bases outside the gene matches: 15. Germline CDR1 SGHNT, CDR2 YYREEE (reference sequence). The CDR3 is CASTPIHGQGKDTEAFF. DNA for the CDR3: TGTGCCAGCACCCCCATCCACGGACAGGGGAAGGACACTGAAGCTTTCTTT.

The genes are TRBV28 and TRBJ2-7; 7 bases align to TRBD2. Germline V lookup: CDR1 MDHEN, CDR2 SYDVKM. Trimming removed 6 bases from V and 4 bases from J; junction bases left unmatched: 9. The length of the CDR3 is 14 residues. CDR3 DNA sequence: TGTGCCAGCAGCGAGTCAGGGAGGGAATACGAGCAGTACTTC. This gives the protein CASSESGREYEQYF.

This clone occurred once. The chain couples TRBV10-2 to TRBJ2-1; 9 nucleotides match TRBD2. Germline-derived CDR1 and CDR2 are WSHSY and SAAADI. The CDR3 length is 14 residues. With 6 bases clipped from V and 3 bases from J, the junction kept 3 bases outside the gene matches. CDR3 protein: CASRGAGGYNEQFF. CDR3 nucleotide sequence: TGCGCCAGCAGGGGAGCGGGGGGCTACAATGAGCAGTTCTTC.

The genes are TRBV5-4 and TRBJ2-3; 9 bases fit TRBD2. With V trimmed by 3 bases and J by 4 bases, 3 bases remained unmatched. The CDR3 extends over 14 amino acids. The germline CDR1 and CDR2 sequences are SGHNT and YYREEE (reference sequence). CDR3: CASSSSGASDTQYF. CDR3 DNA sequence: TGTGCCAGCAGCTCTAGCGGGGCTTCAGATACGCAGTATTTT.

This clone is a singleton in its sample. The chain couples TRBV30 to TRBJ2-5; tentative D call: TRBD2 (5 bases). The CDR3 runs to 14 residues. V was shortened by 3 bases and J by 0 bases, with 11 bases between the two germline ends. Germline V gene data show CDR1 as GTSNPN and CDR2 as SVGIG (reference sequence). In DNA form, the CDR3 reads TGTGCCTGGAGCGCGACGGGGAACCAAGAGACCCAGTACTTC. Its protein product is CAWSATGNQETQYF.

CDR3 region: CASSEASGTSIMFF. The CDR3 region has the DNA TGTGCCAGCAGTGAAGCCTCCGGGACATCTATTATGTTTTTT. V gene TRBV2 combines with J gene TRBJ1-4; D might be TRBD1 (6 bases). V lost 0 bases and J 15 bases, leaving 17 bases between the germline ends. Looked up from germline, CDR1 is SNHLY and CDR2 is FYNNEI. CDR3 length: 14 residues.

The CDR3 region has the DNA TGTGCCAGCAGTGCACAGGGGCCAAGTGAAAAACTGTTTTTT. Encoded protein: CASSAQGPSEKLFF. The V and J genes are TRBV2 and TRBJ1-4; 7 bases line up with TRBD1. V shed 4 bases and J 7 bases; nucleotides not matched to a gene: 6. The CDR3 is 14 residues long. CDR1 is SNHLY and CDR2 is FYNNEI in the germline V gene.